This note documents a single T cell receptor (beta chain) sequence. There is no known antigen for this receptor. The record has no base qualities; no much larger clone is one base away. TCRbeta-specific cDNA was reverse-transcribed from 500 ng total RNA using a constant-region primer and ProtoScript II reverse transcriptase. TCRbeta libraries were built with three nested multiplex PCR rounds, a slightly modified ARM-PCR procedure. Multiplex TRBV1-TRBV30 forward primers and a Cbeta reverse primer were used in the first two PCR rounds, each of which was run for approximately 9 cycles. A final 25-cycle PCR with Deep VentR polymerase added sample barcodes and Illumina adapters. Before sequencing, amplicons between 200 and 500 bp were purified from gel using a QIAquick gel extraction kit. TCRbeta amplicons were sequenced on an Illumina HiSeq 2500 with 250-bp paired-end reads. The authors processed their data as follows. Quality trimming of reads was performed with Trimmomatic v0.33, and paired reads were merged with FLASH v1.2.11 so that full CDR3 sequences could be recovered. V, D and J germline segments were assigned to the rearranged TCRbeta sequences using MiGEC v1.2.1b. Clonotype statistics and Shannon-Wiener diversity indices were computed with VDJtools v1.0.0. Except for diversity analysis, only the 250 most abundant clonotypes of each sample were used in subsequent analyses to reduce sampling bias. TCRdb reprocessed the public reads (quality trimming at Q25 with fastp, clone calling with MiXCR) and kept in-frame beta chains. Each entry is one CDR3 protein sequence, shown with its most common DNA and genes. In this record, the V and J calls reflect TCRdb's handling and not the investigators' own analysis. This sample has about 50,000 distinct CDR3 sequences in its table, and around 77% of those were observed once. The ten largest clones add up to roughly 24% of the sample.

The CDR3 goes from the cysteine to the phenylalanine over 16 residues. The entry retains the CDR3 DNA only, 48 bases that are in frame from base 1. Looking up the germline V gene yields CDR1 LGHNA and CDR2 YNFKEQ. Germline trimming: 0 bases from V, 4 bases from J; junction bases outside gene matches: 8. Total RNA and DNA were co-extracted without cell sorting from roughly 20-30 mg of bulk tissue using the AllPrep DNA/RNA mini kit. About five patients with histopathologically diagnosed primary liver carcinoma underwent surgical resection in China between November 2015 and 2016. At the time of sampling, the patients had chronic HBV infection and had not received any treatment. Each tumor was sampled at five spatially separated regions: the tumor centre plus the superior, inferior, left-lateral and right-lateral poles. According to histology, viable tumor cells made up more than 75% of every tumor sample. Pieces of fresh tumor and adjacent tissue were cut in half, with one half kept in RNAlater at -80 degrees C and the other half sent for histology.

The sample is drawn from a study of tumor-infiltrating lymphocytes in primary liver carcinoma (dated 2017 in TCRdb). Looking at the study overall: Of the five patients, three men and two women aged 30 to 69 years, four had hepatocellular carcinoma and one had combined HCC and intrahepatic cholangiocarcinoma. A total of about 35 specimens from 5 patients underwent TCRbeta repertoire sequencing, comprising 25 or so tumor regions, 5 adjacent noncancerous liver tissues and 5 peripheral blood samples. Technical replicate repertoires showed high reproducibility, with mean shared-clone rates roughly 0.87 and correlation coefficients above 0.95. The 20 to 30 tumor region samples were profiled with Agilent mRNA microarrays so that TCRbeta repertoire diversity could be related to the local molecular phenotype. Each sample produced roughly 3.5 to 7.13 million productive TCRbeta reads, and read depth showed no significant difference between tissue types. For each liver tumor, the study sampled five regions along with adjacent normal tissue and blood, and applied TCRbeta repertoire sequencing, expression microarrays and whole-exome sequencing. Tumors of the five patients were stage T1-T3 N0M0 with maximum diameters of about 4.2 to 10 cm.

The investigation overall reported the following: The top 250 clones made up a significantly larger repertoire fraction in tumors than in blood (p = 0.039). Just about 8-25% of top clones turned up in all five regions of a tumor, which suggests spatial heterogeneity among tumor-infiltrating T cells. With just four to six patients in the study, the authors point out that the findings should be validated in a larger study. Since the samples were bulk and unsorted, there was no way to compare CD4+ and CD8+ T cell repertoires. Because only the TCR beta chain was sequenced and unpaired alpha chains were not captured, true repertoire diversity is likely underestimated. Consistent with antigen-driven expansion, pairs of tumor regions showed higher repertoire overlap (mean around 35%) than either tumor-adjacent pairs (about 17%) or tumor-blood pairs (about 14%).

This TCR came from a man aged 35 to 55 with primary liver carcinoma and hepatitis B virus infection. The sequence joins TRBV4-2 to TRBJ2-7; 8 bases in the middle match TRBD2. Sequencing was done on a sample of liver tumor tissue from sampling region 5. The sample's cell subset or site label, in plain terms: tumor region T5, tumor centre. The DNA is TGTGCCAGCAGCCAAGATTGGGCTAGCGGGTATTACGAGCAGTACTTC. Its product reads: CASSQDWASGYYEQYF.